This record concerns one TCR beta chain sequence. Its cognate antigen is unknown. This CDR3 spans 15 amino acids. The germline CDR1 and CDR2 sequences are SGDLS and YYNGEE. The germline V and J ends were trimmed by 0 bases and 4 bases, with 10 bases remaining between them. The primer mix had 60 Vbeta and 13 Jbeta primers. The method was immunoSEQ multiplex PCR; TCRdb's version includes in-frame clones alone and lacks a portion of them. The repertoire holds under 200,000 clones, with approximately 85% as singletons. This entry is derived from a study of cytomegalovirus exposure and HLA in healthy donors. Overall study findings and caveats: Common viral pathogens were later found to be apparently linked to several of the most significant clusters.

The rearrangement uses TRBV9 and TRBJ2-2; unclear D gene. The sequence derives from a woman aged 45-65 years in good health and CMV-seronegative. The specimen was PBMCs. CDR3 residues: CASSVAQSGTGELFF. The CDR3 coding sequence is TGTGCCAGCAGCGTAGCCCAGTCGGGCACCGGGGAGCTGTTTTTT.